What follows are 20 T cell receptor beta chains derived from one specimen sequenced in a study of post-analysis software for immune sequencing data. Unique molecular identifiers were built into the TCR beta cDNA libraries. TCRdb reprocessed the PCR reads with MiXCR, giving one entry per CDR3 protein. The sample includes a few hundred thousand distinct CDR3 sequences, roughly 30% of them seen just once. What these receptors recognize is not known. Study-level findings and limits: Patients showed TRBV5-6, TRBV5-1 and TRBV20-1 among about five TRBV segments more frequent than in controls.

What was sequenced was blood. The receptors here all came from a girl aged 10-17 years with multiple sclerosis.

This clonotype was counted only a few times. The gene calls are TRBV5-5 and TRBJ2-1; 7 nucleotides align to TRBD2. Germline V gene data show CDR1 as SGHKS and CDR2 as YYEKEE (reference sequence). The CDR3 consists of 14 residues. The V and J ends lost 4 bases and 4 bases, in that order; junction bases with no gene match: 5. CDR3 residues: CASSPGTTYNEQFF. The CDR3 nucleotides read TGTGCCAGCAGCCCCGGGACTACTTACAATGAGCAGTTCTTC.

In its sample, this clonotype was seen a few times. This rearrangement joins TRBV7-3 to TRBJ2-7, with D maybe TRBD2 (5 bases). The germline V gene encodes CDR1 SGHTA and CDR2 FQGTGA. There are 15 residues in the CDR3. Trimming left V 1 base short and J 3 bases short, with 13 bases between. CDR3 loop: CASSLNGGPGYEQYF. CDR3 DNA: TGTGCCAGCAGCTTAAATGGAGGACCGGGCTACGAGCAGTACTTC.

The chain carries TRBV12-3 or TRBV12-4 and TRBJ2-5; D possibly uses TRBD1 or TRBD2 (5 bases each). The V end lost 8 bases, the J end lost 5 bases, and 18 bases lay between the germline ends. This CDR3 is 14 amino acids long. CDR3 sequence (DNA): TGTGCCAGCGGGGGTGAGGGTATCGGGGAGACCCAGTACTTC. Protein: CASGGEGIGETQYF.

This chain connects TRBV4-1 to TRBJ2-1, with 11 bases that match TRBD2. The CDR3 sequence is 16 residues long. The V segment lost 5 bases and the J segment 3 bases; nucleotides outside the gene matches: 6. CDR1 is MGHRA and CDR2 is YSYEKL in the germline V gene. The CDR3 reads CASSISSGGIYNEQFF. CDR3 sequence (DNA): TGCGCCAGCAGCATATCTAGCGGGGGGATCTACAATGAGCAGTTCTTC.

The chain employs TRBV5-5 and TRBJ2-1; 16 positions match TRBD2. The CDR3 has 20 residues. Germline V CDR1 and CDR2: SGHKS, YYEKEE (reference sequence). Losses at the gene ends were 4 bases for V and 2 bases for J; bases not matched to a gene: 12. The CDR3 DNA sequence: TGTGCCAGCAGCCCAACCGGGGGACTAGCGGGGGGGCTGGCCTACAATGAGCAGTTCTTC. Translation gives CASSPTGGLAGGLAYNEQFF.

This sequence joins TRBV15 and TRBJ2-2; 7 bases are a match to TRBD1. This CDR3 spans 16 amino acids. Germline V gene lookup returns CDR1 LNHNV and CDR2 YYDKDF (reference sequence). V gave up 0 bases and J gave up 1 base; unmatched junction bases: 2. In nucleotides, the CDR3 is TGTGCCACCAGCAGAGAAGGGACAGTGAACACCGGGGAGCTGTTTTTT. This encodes CATSREGTVNTGELFF.

This clonotype has just a few counts. This chain joins TRBV28 and TRBJ2-7, with D perhaps TRBD1 or TRBD2 (7 bases each). Germline V gene data show CDR1 as MDHEN and CDR2 as SYDVKM. This CDR3 has 16 amino acids. The germline V and J ends were trimmed by 5 bases and 2 bases, with 19 bases remaining between them. In DNA, the CDR3 is TGTGCCAGCAGTCCCCTCCGCAGGGGGGGCCCCTACGAGCAGTACTTC. This sequence encodes CASSPLRRGGPYEQYF.

The chain uses TRBV7-9 and TRBJ2-7; 9 positions match TRBD1. The CDR3 runs to 14 residues. CDR1 and CDR2 from the germline V gene are SEHNR and FQNEAQ (reference sequence). The J segment lost 3 bases and the V segment lost 6 bases, leaving 6 bases of the junction unmatched. In DNA form, the CDR3 reads TGTGCCAGCAGTGACGGGACAGGGCTCTACGAGCAGTACTTC. This codes for CASSDGTGLYEQYF. Combining the CDR3 with reference TRBV7-9 and TRBJ2-7 gives the whole variable domain DTGVSQNPRHKITKRGQNVTFRCDPISEHNRLYWYRQTLGQGPEFLTYFQNEAQLEKSRLLSDRFSAERPKGSFSTLEIQRTEQGDSAMYLCASSDGTGLYEQYFGPGTRLTVT.

This clonotype was detected a few times. CDR3 nucleotide sequence: TGTGCCAGCAGCCTCGGTTATAGCAATCAGCCCCAGCATTTT. This gives the protein CASSLGYSNQPQHF. The genes are TRBV6-5 and TRBJ1-5; D remains unclear. The CDR3 totals 14 residues. V was pared by 6 bases and J by 0 bases, with 9 bases between. Germline values: CDR1 MNHEY, CDR2 SVGAGI.

This chain joins TRBV7-9 and TRBJ2-1, with 8 bases aligning to TRBD2. V was clipped by 2 bases and J by 4 bases; unmatched bases: 13. This CDR3 comprises 18 residues. From germline, CDR1 is SEHNR and CDR2 FQNEAQ (reference sequence). The CDR3 is CASSLIGGSGALYNEQFF. The DNA for the CDR3 is TGTGCCAGCAGCTTAATCGGCGGTAGCGGGGCCCTTTACAATGAGCAGTTCTTC.

V usage is TRBV6-2 or TRBV6-3 and J usage is TRBJ1-2, with D possibly being TRBD1 (6 bases). The V end was cut by 2 bases, the J end by 4 bases, with 11 bases between. Germline V gene lookup returns CDR1 MNHEY and CDR2 SVGEGT. CDR3 length: 14 residues. The CDR3 sequence is CASSYPGDGYGYTF. Written as DNA, the CDR3 is TGTGCCAGCAGTTACCCAGGGGACGGCTATGGCTACACCTTC.

V gene TRBV5-1 combines with J gene TRBJ1-2, with TRBD1 as a possible D gene (5 bases). V was pared by 7 bases and J by 5 bases, with 12 bases between. CDR3 length: 12 residues. The germline CDR1 and CDR2 sequences are SGHRS and YFSETQ. CDR3 protein: CASGSQGYGYTF. CDR3 DNA sequence: TGCGCCAGCGGATCCCAGGGTTATGGCTACACCTTC.

This clonotype appeared a few times. The chain carries TRBV7-2 and TRBJ1-4; 10 bases agree with TRBD1. The V segment lost 4 bases and the J segment 7 bases; nucleotides outside the gene matches: 6. Germline V gene lookup returns CDR1 SGHTA and CDR2 FQGNSA. This CDR3 has 15 amino acids. The CDR3 DNA follows: TGTGCCAGCAGCTCCGGTGGACAGGGGGTTGAAAAACTGTTTTTT. This sequence encodes CASSSGGQGVEKLFF.

The chain links TRBV12-3 or TRBV12-4 to TRBJ2-7, with D unresolved. The J call may be wrong; the DNA end is better matched by TRBJ2-5. This CDR3 contains 14 residues. The CDR3 coding sequence is TGTGCCAGCAGTTTAAGTATACTGTCAGAGACCCAGTACTTC. It translates to CASSLSILSETQYF.

This clonotype occurred a few times. The rearrangement uses TRBV5-1 and TRBJ2-3; D is undetermined. The length of the CDR3 is 14 residues. Germline V gene data show CDR1 as SGHRS and CDR2 as YFSETQ. Here the CDR3 reads CASGGYTNTDTQYF. The CDR3 DNA follows: TGCGCGTCAGGCGGATATACAAACACAGATACGCAGTATTTT.

V and J are TRBV11-2 and TRBJ2-7; perhaps D is TRBD1 or TRBD2 (5 bases each). From germline, CDR1 is SGHAT and CDR2 FQNNGV. V gave up 3 bases and J gave up 2 bases, with 14 bases separating them. The CDR3 extends over 15 amino acids. CDR3 coding DNA: TGTGCCAGCAGCTTTCAGCCCTTGGGGGCCTACGAGCAGTACTTC. Its protein is CASSFQPLGAYEQYF.

This clonotype has only a few counts. The chain couples TRBV20-1 to TRBJ1-4; 7 nucleotides line up with TRBD1. V shed 2 bases, J shed 14 bases, and the junction held 14 bases outside the gene matches. The CDR3 extends over 14 amino acids. Germline CDR1 DFQATT, CDR2 SNEGSKA (reference sequence). Here the CDR3 reads CSARNKEEGTVLFF. In DNA form, the CDR3 reads TGCAGTGCTAGAAACAAGGAGGAGGGGACAGTCCTGTTTTTT.

The chain recombines TRBV6-5 with TRBJ2-3; D possibly corresponds to TRBD2 (6 bases). Germline V lookup: CDR1 MNHEY, CDR2 SVGAGI. Trimming shortened V by 0 bases and J by 2 bases, and 9 bases separated the two germline ends. The CDR3 runs to 15 residues. The chain's CDR3 is CASSYSGLPTDTQYF. The CDR3 DNA sequence: TGTGCCAGCAGTTACTCGGGACTCCCCACAGATACGCAGTATTTT.

This clonotype was counted a few times. The J gene is TRBJ2-1, the V gene TRBV4-2, with 9 nucleotides matching TRBD2. Germline lookup yields CDR1 LGHNA and CDR2 YNFKEQ. Trimming took 1 base from V and 2 from J; bases not matched to a gene: 3. This CDR3 region has 16 residues. The CDR3 spells CASSQGRGGTYNEQFF. Written as DNA, the CDR3 is TGTGCCAGCAGCCAAGGGCGGGGGGGCACCTACAATGAGCAGTTCTTC.

The rearrangement joins TRBV20-1 to TRBJ1-5; D not certain. Germline loops: CDR1 DFQATT, CDR2 SNEGSKA (reference sequence). Deletions cut 3 bases from V and 4 bases from J, with 13 bases between. CDR3 length equals 14 residues. CDR3 protein: CSARGKGRNQPQHF. In DNA, the CDR3 is TGCAGTGCTAGGGGAAAAGGGCGAAATCAGCCCCAGCATTTT.